This TCR beta chain was identified in a study of blood T cells in healthy people across ages. Peripheral blood samples of around 9.5 milliliters were drawn from each donor. The germline V gene encodes CDR1 SNHLY and CDR2 FYNNEI. CDR3 length: 17 residues. The trim removed 5 bases at V and 5 bases at J, leaving 17 bases unmatched. The use of a sample-barcoded 5' primer and a J-beta primer mix characterized a second PCR of roughly 6 to 11 cycles. Each TCR beta cDNA got a 12-nucleotide random molecular identifier. Researchers report that each sample yielded at least 2.5 million CDR3-containing paired-end reads. TCRdb re-called the 5' RACE reads with MiXCR, one entry per CDR3 protein. Among approximately 1,100,000 distinct CDR3 sequences listed, more than 35% were seen once.

What was sequenced was blood. The rearrangement uses TRBV2 and TRBJ1-2, with 7 bases aligning to TRBD1. The source is a woman aged 55-69 years in good health. For the CDR3, the DNA is TGTGCCAGCAGTACGAGACAGGGTTCCCTCCTTAGATATGGCTACACCTTC. Encoded protein: CASSTRQGSLLRYGYTF.